This record looks at one T cell receptor beta chain sequence and its context. All donors qualified as healthy HIV-negative adults and had experienced no recent acute infections or vaccinations. This record belongs to a study of shared clonotypes between healthy human individuals. Several immunoSEQ 96-well plates shared each subset's DNA, each plate a replicate. Only in-frame clones appear in the TCRdb table, and some are missing; sequencing was by immunoSEQ multiplex PCR. The table has fewer than 2.5 million clones, approximately 93% seen once. Looked up from germline, CDR1 is MNHNY and CDR2 is SVGAGI (reference sequence). With 4 bases clipped from V and 6 bases from J, the junction kept 9 bases outside the gene matches. The CDR3 length is 14 residues.

The rearrangement links TRBV6-6 to TRBJ2-7; 7 bases agree with TRBD2. Sequences were obtained from naive CD4+ T cells from PBMCs. The subset denotes: CD45RA+ positively selected. The sequence was obtained from a man aged 18 to 35 in good health. Some clones in this sample may be carry-over from other donors' samples. CDR3 loop: CASSWGSGKPEQYF. In DNA, the CDR3 is TGTGCCAGCAGTTGGGGCAGCGGGAAGCCCGAGCAGTACTTC.